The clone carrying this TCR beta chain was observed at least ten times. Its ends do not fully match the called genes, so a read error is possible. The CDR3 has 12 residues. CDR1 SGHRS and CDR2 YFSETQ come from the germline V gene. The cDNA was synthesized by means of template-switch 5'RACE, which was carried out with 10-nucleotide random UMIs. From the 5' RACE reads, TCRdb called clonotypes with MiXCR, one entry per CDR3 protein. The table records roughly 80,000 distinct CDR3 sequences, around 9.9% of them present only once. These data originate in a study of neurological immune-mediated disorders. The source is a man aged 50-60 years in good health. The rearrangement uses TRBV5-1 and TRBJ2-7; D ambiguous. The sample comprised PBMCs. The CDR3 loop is CASSADRYQQYF. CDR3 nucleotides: TGCGCCAGCAGCGCTGACCGCTACCAGCAGTACTTC.